A selection of T cell receptor beta chains follows, all from one sample in a study of blood T cell repertoires in COVID-19. TCRdb's copy holds only in-frame clones and misses some; the assay was immunoSEQ multiplex PCR. The sample has 150,000 to 200,000 clones; more than 80% are singletons. Sequencing used peripheral blood. These receptors were taken from a woman between 55 and 75 years old with acute or convalescent COVID-19. Each CDR3 is given with its conserved first and last residue. D genes are given only for firm matches. Clone size is shown for a subset of rows, as once, few, many or a class of expanded clone.

abundance | d_gene | j_gene | v_gene | CDR3nt | CDR3aa
- | - | TRBJ1-5 | TRBV12-3/TRBV12-4 | TGTGCCAGCAGTTTCGGCCGGGATCAGCCCCAGCATTTT | CASSFGRDQPQHF
- | - | TRBJ1-2 | TRBV12-3/TRBV12-4 | TGTGCCAGCAGTTTAGAGCGACCCTATGGCTACACCTTC | CASSLERPYGYTF
- | - | TRBJ1-6 | TRBV6-5 | TGTGCCAGCAGCCCCCGGACAGTAGCTAATTCACCCCTCCACTTT | CASSPRTVANSPLHF
- | TRBD1 | TRBJ2-5 | TRBV9 | TGTGCCAGCAGCGCCAGGACAGGTCTGGAGACCCAGTACTTC | CASSARTGLETQYF
- | TRBD1 | TRBJ1-4 | TRBV6-5 | TGTGCCACCGAAACAGGGGGCGAAAAACTGTTTTTT | CATETGGEKLFF
- | - | TRBJ2-1 | TRBV28 | TGTGCCAGCAGCCACAGGGCCCCCTCCTACAATGAGCAGTTCTTC | CASSHRAPSYNEQFF
- | TRBD2 | TRBJ2-3 | TRBV24-1 | TGTGCCACCAGTGATTCCTTAGCGGGAGGGCGCGATACGCAGTATTTT | CATSDSLAGGRDTQYF
- | TRBD1 | TRBJ1-4 | TRBV5-1 | TGCGCCAGCAGACTGGGACAGGGGGCGGAAAAACTGTTTTTT | CASRLGQGAEKLFF
- | - | TRBJ1-4 | TRBV7-9 | TGTGCCAGCAGTCGACGACAGTTAAATGAAAAACTGTTTTTT | CASSRRQLNEKLFF
once | TRBD1 | TRBJ1-1 | TRBV9 | TGTGCCAGCAGCGTAGTGGACAGGGTCTCGGCTGAAGCTTTCTTT | CASSVVDRVSAEAFF
many | TRBD1 | TRBJ2-4 | TRBV9 | TGTGCCAGCAGCGCCTCTGGGACAGTTGGGGACATTCAGTACTTC | CASSASGTVGDIQYF
- | TRBD1 | TRBJ1-5 | TRBV7-2 | TGTGCCAGCAGTTCAATTGACAGGGGAATGGGGCAGCCCCAGCATTTT | CASSSIDRGMGQPQHF
- | TRBD1 | TRBJ2-7 | TRBV29-1 | TGCAGCGCCGAGGGGGGACAGGGGATACAGAACGAGCAGTACTTC | CSAEGGQGIQNEQYF
- | TRBD1 | TRBJ1-4 | TRBV5-1 | TGCGCCAGCAGCATCGGACAGGGAGGTGAAAAACTGTTTTTT | CASSIGQGGEKLFF
- | - | TRBJ2-1 | TRBV21-1 | TGTGCCAGCAGCAAAGACGCCGGGACAGGGGCTAAATGGTATATTTACAATGAGCAGTTCTTC | CASSKDAGTGAKWYIYNEQFF
- | - | TRBJ2-2 | TRBV19 | TGTGCCAGTAGTCCGGAGGGGAACACCGGGGAGCTGTTTTTT | CASSPEGNTGELFF
once | TRBD1 | TRBJ1-5 | TRBV3-1/TRBV3-2 | TGTGCCAGCAGCCACTCAGCAGGGACAGGGACGAGTGGGCCCCAGCATTTT | CASSHSAGTGTSGPQHF
- | - | TRBJ1-2 | TRBV7-9 | TGTGCCAGCAGCTTAGGGGGAGCTAACTATGGCTACACCTTC | CASSLGGANYGYTF